These T cell receptor beta chains were read from a single sample in a study of blood T cell repertoires in COVID-19. Sequenced by immunoSEQ multiplex PCR; TCRdb stores in-frame clones only, minus some. The sample carries around 250,000 clones, around 83% recorded once. Input material: peripheral blood. Every receptor here comes from a man of 80 years or more with acute or convalescent COVID-19. The CDR3 runs from the conserved cysteine through the conserved F or W. The D gene is left open where the match is weak. The size field is filled for only some rows; it gives once, few, many or a size class.

CDR3nt: TGTGCCAGCAGCTTGAGCTTTTCCTACGAGCAGTACTTC
CDR3aa: CASSLSFSYEQYF
abundance: -
v_gene: TRBV5-5
j_gene: TRBJ2-7
len: 13
d_gene: -

CDR3nt: TGTGCCAGCAGAAAGGGGGCCGGCTCCTACAATGAGCAGTTCTTC
CDR3aa: CASRKGAGSYNEQFF
abundance: -
v_gene: TRBV6-4
j_gene: TRBJ2-1
len: 15
d_gene: TRBD1

CDR3nt: TGCGCCAGCAGCTCGACAGGGGTTGGAAACACCATATATTTT
CDR3aa: CASSSTGVGNTIYF
abundance: -
v_gene: TRBV5-1
j_gene: TRBJ1-3
len: 14
d_gene: TRBD1

CDR3nt: TGTGCCAGCAGTTGGCGGGGGGCCTCCTACAATGAGCAGTTCTTC
CDR3aa: CASSWRGASYNEQFF
abundance: -
v_gene: TRBV5-6
j_gene: TRBJ2-1
len: 15
d_gene: TRBD2

CDR3nt: TGTGCCATCAGAGGCGGCCAGGGCTACGAGCAGTACTTC
CDR3aa: CAIRGGQGYEQYF
abundance: few
v_gene: TRBV10-3
j_gene: TRBJ2-7
len: 13
d_gene: -

CDR3nt: TGTGCCAGCAGCCAAGACCGACCGGGGAGCAATCAGCCCCAGCATTTT
CDR3aa: CASSQDRPGSNQPQHF
abundance: -
v_gene: TRBV3-1/TRBV3-2
j_gene: TRBJ1-5
len: 16
d_gene: -

CDR3nt: TGCGCCAGCAGGGGACGGATGGGCGCGGGAGTGTCTAATGAGCAGTTCTTC
CDR3aa: CASRGRMGAGVSNEQFF
abundance: -
v_gene: TRBV4-1
j_gene: TRBJ2-1
len: 17
d_gene: TRBD2

CDR3nt: TGCACCAGCAGCCAAGGGGGTGACAGGGCGTTC
CDR3aa: CTSSQGGDRAF
abundance: few
v_gene: TRBV1
j_gene: TRBJ2-7
len: 11
d_gene: -

CDR3nt: TGTGCCAGCAGTTCCGGACAGTTAGATACGCAGTATTTT
CDR3aa: CASSSGQLDTQYF
abundance: -
v_gene: TRBV28
j_gene: TRBJ2-3
len: 13
d_gene: -

CDR3nt: TGTGCCAGTAGTATTGAGGGCAGGGGGGAGCTGTTTTTT
CDR3aa: CASSIEGRGELFF
abundance: -
v_gene: TRBV19
j_gene: TRBJ2-2
len: 13
d_gene: -

CDR3nt: TGTGCCAGCAGCTCCCAGCGACTAGTTTCCACAGATACGCAGTATTTT
CDR3aa: CASSSQRLVSTDTQYF
abundance: -
v_gene: TRBV7-9
j_gene: TRBJ2-3
len: 16
d_gene: -

CDR3nt: TGTGCCAGCAGTTTATCAGGGGCGAACACTGAAGCTTTCTTT
CDR3aa: CASSLSGANTEAFF
abundance: -
v_gene: TRBV28
j_gene: TRBJ1-1
len: 14
d_gene: -

CDR3nt: TGTGCCAGCAGCTTAGAGAGGAGGAGCACAGATACGCAGTATTTT
CDR3aa: CASSLERRSTDTQYF
abundance: -
v_gene: TRBV11-2
j_gene: TRBJ2-3
len: 15
d_gene: -

CDR3nt: TGTGCCAGCAGATATACGGGAAACACTGAAGCTTTCTTT
CDR3aa: CASRYTGNTEAFF
abundance: few
v_gene: TRBV6-5
j_gene: TRBJ1-1
len: 13
d_gene: -

CDR3nt: TGTGCCAGCAGCTTCGGACAGACAGATACGCAGTATTTT
CDR3aa: CASSFGQTDTQYF
abundance: -
v_gene: TRBV11-3
j_gene: TRBJ2-3
len: 13
d_gene: -

CDR3nt: TGCAGTGCTAGTACTGGGGCCATTCAGTACTTC
CDR3aa: CSASTGAIQYF
abundance: -
v_gene: TRBV20-1
j_gene: TRBJ2-4
len: 11
d_gene: -

CDR3nt: TGTGCCAGCAGCATGGGGGGTTCTGGAAACACCATATATTTT
CDR3aa: CASSMGGSGNTIYF
abundance: -
v_gene: TRBV6-5
j_gene: TRBJ1-3
len: 14
d_gene: -

CDR3nt: TGTGCCAGCACCCTACTACCAGGGTTTCGGGAGCTGTTTTTT
CDR3aa: CASTLLPGFRELFF
abundance: -
v_gene: TRBV11-2
j_gene: TRBJ2-2
len: 14
d_gene: -

CDR3nt: TGTGCCAGCAGCCCACGGACTTCGGCCTACGAGCAGTACTTC
CDR3aa: CASSPRTSAYEQYF
abundance: -
v_gene: TRBV5-4
j_gene: TRBJ2-7
len: 14
d_gene: -

CDR3nt: TGTGCCAGCAGCCTTGGGGCAGGGGGAGAGACCCAGTACTTC
CDR3aa: CASSLGAGGETQYF
abundance: -
v_gene: TRBV7-8
j_gene: TRBJ2-5
len: 14
d_gene: TRBD1

CDR3nt: TGTGCCAGCAGCCCCCGGACAGGCTACTACGAGCAGTACTTC
CDR3aa: CASSPRTGYYEQYF
abundance: -
v_gene: TRBV11-2
j_gene: TRBJ2-7
len: 14
d_gene: TRBD1

CDR3nt: TGTGCCAGCAGCTTCGGGGGGCCCACCGGGGAGCTGTTTTTT
CDR3aa: CASSFGGPTGELFF
abundance: -
v_gene: TRBV7-6
j_gene: TRBJ2-2
len: 14
d_gene: -

CDR3nt: TGTGCCAGCAGTGAAGCGGGGGGTTTCACTGAAGCTTTCTTT
CDR3aa: CASSEAGGFTEAFF
abundance: -
v_gene: TRBV6-1
j_gene: TRBJ1-1
len: 14
d_gene: -

CDR3nt: TGCGCCAGCAGCTTGATTGTAGCGGGGTCCTACGAGCAGTACTTC
CDR3aa: CASSLIVAGSYEQYF
abundance: -
v_gene: TRBV5-1
j_gene: TRBJ2-7
len: 15
d_gene: TRBD2

CDR3nt: TGTGCCAGCAGTGGACAGGGGGTCAATTCACCCCTCCACTTT
CDR3aa: CASSGQGVNSPLHF
abundance: -
v_gene: TRBV25-1
j_gene: TRBJ1-6
len: 14
d_gene: TRBD1

CDR3nt: TGTGCCAGCAGTAGCCTTCCCGTTTCTGGGGCCAACGTCCTGACTTTC
CDR3aa: CASSSLPVSGANVLTF
abundance: once
v_gene: TRBV28
j_gene: TRBJ2-6
len: 16
d_gene: -

CDR3nt: TGTGCCACCAGTGATTTAGCAGGTAGCACAGATACGCAGTATTTT
CDR3aa: CATSDLAGSTDTQYF
abundance: -
v_gene: TRBV24-1
j_gene: TRBJ2-3
len: 15
d_gene: -

CDR3nt: TGTGCCAGCAGTTACCAGACAGGGGCTGAAGCTTTCTTT
CDR3aa: CASSYQTGAEAFF
abundance: -
v_gene: TRBV6-5
j_gene: TRBJ1-1
len: 13
d_gene: TRBD1

CDR3nt: TGTGCCAGTAGTATGACGGAGGGCCTCCGGGCGAACACTGAAGCTTTCTTT
CDR3aa: CASSMTEGLRANTEAFF
abundance: -
v_gene: TRBV19
j_gene: TRBJ1-1
len: 17
d_gene: -

CDR3nt: TGTGCCAGCAGGACCTTGGGAGGCAACTATGGCTACACCTTC
CDR3aa: CASRTLGGNYGYTF
abundance: -
v_gene: TRBV28
j_gene: TRBJ1-2
len: 14
d_gene: -

CDR3nt: TGCGCCAGCAGCTTGTGGGACAGGGAGACGCAGTATTTT
CDR3aa: CASSLWDRETQYF
abundance: -
v_gene: TRBV5-1
j_gene: TRBJ2-3
len: 13
d_gene: TRBD1

CDR3nt: TGTGCCAGCAGTGAAGCCCCGGGACAGAGTAATAGCAATCAGCCCCAGCATTTT
CDR3aa: CASSEAPGQSNSNQPQHF
abundance: -
v_gene: TRBV6-1
j_gene: TRBJ1-5
len: 18
d_gene: TRBD1

CDR3nt: TGTGCCAGCAGCCAAGTCTTTCCGGACACCGATACGCAGTATTTT
CDR3aa: CASSQVFPDTDTQYF
abundance: -
v_gene: TRBV4-2
j_gene: TRBJ2-3
len: 15
d_gene: -

CDR3nt: TGCGCCAGCAGCTTGGGGGACAGTAACTATGGCTACACCTTC
CDR3aa: CASSLGDSNYGYTF
abundance: few
v_gene: TRBV5-1
j_gene: TRBJ1-2
len: 14
d_gene: TRBD1

CDR3nt: TGTGCCAGCAGTGAAGGGACAGCTCTCTTGGAAAAACTGTTTTTT
CDR3aa: CASSEGTALLEKLFF
abundance: -
v_gene: TRBV6-1
j_gene: TRBJ1-4
len: 15
d_gene: -

CDR3nt: TGTGCCAGCACCGGAGACCGCGGGGGCAATCAGCCCCAGCATTTT
CDR3aa: CASTGDRGGNQPQHF
abundance: -
v_gene: TRBV2
j_gene: TRBJ1-5
len: 15
d_gene: -

CDR3nt: TGTGCCAGCAGGCTTCGGGGGGGGGTTGAGCAGTACTTC
CDR3aa: CASRLRGGVEQYF
abundance: -
v_gene: TRBV27
j_gene: TRBJ2-7
len: 13
d_gene: TRBD2

CDR3nt: TGTGCCAGCAGTACAGACACAGATACGCAGTATTTT
CDR3aa: CASSTDTDTQYF
abundance: -
v_gene: TRBV12-3/TRBV12-4
j_gene: TRBJ2-3
len: 12
d_gene: -

CDR3nt: TGTGCCAGCAGCTTGACAAGGAGCTCCTACAATGAGCAGTTCTTC
CDR3aa: CASSLTRSSYNEQFF
abundance: -
v_gene: TRBV5-4
j_gene: TRBJ2-1
len: 15
d_gene: -

CDR3nt: TGTGCCAGCTCACCATCCACTAGCGGTTTCACAGATACGCAGTATTTT
CDR3aa: CASSPSTSGFTDTQYF
abundance: -
v_gene: TRBV18
j_gene: TRBJ2-3
len: 16
d_gene: TRBD2

CDR3nt: TGTGCCAGCTCACCGAATCCTTCGACAGGCCTATTTTCACCCCTCCACTTT
CDR3aa: CASSPNPSTGLFSPLHF
abundance: -
v_gene: TRBV18
j_gene: TRBJ1-6
len: 17
d_gene: -

CDR3nt: TGTGCCAGCAGTTTATCGCCACGACAGGTGTACGAGCAGTACTTC
CDR3aa: CASSLSPRQVYEQYF
abundance: -
v_gene: TRBV27
j_gene: TRBJ2-7
len: 15
d_gene: -